This T cell receptor (beta chain) came from a study of T cells in localized non-small cell lung cancer. Study outcomes and limitations: Owing to sequencing of a solitary tumor region, heterogeneity cannot be discounted. Greater blood T cell density accompanied longer overall survival. Uninvolved adjacent lung showed higher T cell clonality than tumor.

This clone was detected a few times. Antigen specificity is unknown. Sequencing used immunoSEQ multiplex PCR; TCRdb keeps in-frame clones, though not all of them. The sample holds approximately 70,000 clones, more than 80% seen once. Germline CDR1 reads SQVTM; CDR2 reads ANQGSEA. The CDR3 runs 15 residues. V shed 7 bases, J shed 0 bases, and the junction held 5 bases outside the gene matches. V is TRBV29-1 and J is TRBJ2-6, with TRBD1 matching 8 bases. The receptor comes from a man between 40 and 70 years old with stage II lung adenocarcinoma. Material: PBMCs, obtained before any cancer treatment. The CDR3 DNA follows: TGCAGCGGGATTACAGGGGGCTCTGGGGCCAACGTCCTGACTTTC. It codes for CSGITGGSGANVLTF. Based on the CDR3 plus reference TRBV29-1 and TRBJ2-6, the full variable domain is SAVISQKPSRDICQRGTSLTIQCQVDSQVTMMFWYRQQPGQSLTLIATANQGSEATYESGFVIDKFPISRPNLTFSTLTVSNMSPEDSSIYLCSGITGGSGANVLTFGAGSRLTVL.